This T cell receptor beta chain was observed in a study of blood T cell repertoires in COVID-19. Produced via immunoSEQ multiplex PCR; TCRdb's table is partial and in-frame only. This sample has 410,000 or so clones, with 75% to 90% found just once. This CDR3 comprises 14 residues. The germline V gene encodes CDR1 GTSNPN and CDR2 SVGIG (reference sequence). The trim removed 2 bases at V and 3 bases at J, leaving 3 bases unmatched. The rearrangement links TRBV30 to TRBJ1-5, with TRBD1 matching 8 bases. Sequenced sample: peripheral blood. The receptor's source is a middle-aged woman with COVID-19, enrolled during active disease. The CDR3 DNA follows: TGTGCCTGGAGTTGGGGACAGGTCAATCAGCCCCAGCATTTT. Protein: CAWSWGQVNQPQHF.